The source of this T cell receptor beta chain is a study of OX40 agonist ivuxolimab in advanced cancers. Study-level information: Enrollees could have had prior anti-PD-1, anti-PD-L1 or anti-CTLA-4 therapy, which around 40% had received.

TCRdb keeps only in-frame clones here, not all; method: immunoSEQ multiplex PCR. The repertoire holds about 69,000 clones, with just over 90% as singletons. The TCR sequence derives from an adult with an advanced solid tumor such as melanoma, head and neck, liver or kidney cancer. The specimen comprised CD4+ or CD8+ T cells sorted from blood, sampled in a trial of the OX40 agonist ivuxolimab.

CDR3 residues: CASSYSGLSSEQFF. The CDR3 DNA follows: TGTGCCAGCAGTTACTCGGGGCTATCGTCTGAGCAGTTCTTC. The chain joins TRBV6-6 to TRBJ2-1; TRBD1 is a possible D gene (5 bases). Germline loops: CDR1 MNHNY, CDR2 SVGAGI (reference sequence). This CDR3 comprises 14 residues. Trimming left V 0 bases short and J 9 bases short, with 12 bases between.